These 10 T cell receptor beta chains share one sample of origin, sequenced in a study of blood T cell repertoires in COVID-19. This table comes from immunoSEQ multiplex PCR, and its TCRdb copy is limited to in-frame clones, with some not included. Of about 170,000 clones in the sample, more than 85% were seen once. The material sequenced was peripheral blood. The receptors shown here come from a man aged 50-60 years with acute or convalescent COVID-19.

The chain links TRBV5-1 to TRBJ2-7; 8 bases map to TRBD1. This CDR3 is 16 amino acids long. Trimming at V came to 0 bases and at J to 4 bases, leaving 9 bases not matched to a gene. Germline-derived CDR1 and CDR2 are SGHRS and YFSETQ. The CDR3, as DNA: TGCGCCAGCAGCTTGGCGCTTGGCAGGGGGCTTTACGAGCAGTACTTC. Translated, it gives CASSLALGRGLYEQYF.

V usage is TRBV6-1 and J usage is TRBJ1-5; 7 bases line up with TRBD1. Germline CDR1 and CDR2: MNHNS and SASEGT. With V trimmed by 3 bases and J by 6 bases, 11 bases remained unmatched. CDR3 length: 16 residues. The CDR3 sequence is CASSDLDRWVGQPQHF. In nucleotides, the CDR3 is TGTGCCAGCAGTGACTTGGACAGGTGGGTCGGTCAGCCCCAGCATTTT.

The CDR3 region has the DNA TGTGCCAGCAGTGAAAGGCCAGCGGGAGTCTACGAGCAGTACTTC. Encoded protein: CASSERPAGVYEQYF. The chain carries TRBV6-1 and TRBJ2-7; 8 bases are shared with TRBD2. The V gene end was trimmed by 2 bases and the J gene end by 3 bases; junction bases not matched to a gene: 6. CDR1 is MNHNS and CDR2 is SASEGT in the germline V gene. The CDR3 has 15 residues.

As to this clone: This specimen includes other DNA sequences encoding the same CDR3. The V call is TRBV29-1, the J call TRBJ1-2; D is perhaps TRBD1 (5 bases). Between the trimmed V and J ends, which lost 0 bases and 8 bases, there was a span of 7 bases. Per germline, CDR1 SQVTM and CDR2 ANQGSEA. CDR3 length equals 11 residues. This CDR3 reads CSVEDRAGYTF. The CDR3 nucleotides are TGCAGCGTTGAAGACAGGGCGGGCTACACCTTC.

This chain links TRBV28 with TRBJ2-7, with 8 bases identical to TRBD2. CDR1 is MDHEN and CDR2 is SYDVKM in the germline V gene. The ends lost 3 bases at V and 4 bases at J; junction bases unmatched: 14. This CDR3 spans 17 amino acids. CDR3 sequence (DNA): TGTGCCAGCAGTTTGAGCCATCCGCGGGGGGAGAAATACGAGCAGTACGTC. Its translation is CASSLSHPRGEKYEQYV.

The chain has TRBV4-3 and TRBJ2-3; 16 bases fit TRBD2. V shed 4 bases and J 4 bases; nucleotides not matched to a gene: 2. CDR3 length: 16 residues. The germline V gene has CDR1 LGHNA and CDR2 YSLEER. CDR3 DNA: TGCGCCAGCAGCCCGGGGACTAGCGGGGGGGCAGATACGCAGTATTTT. As protein: CASSPGTSGGADTQYF.

This rearrangement joins TRBV28 to TRBJ1-2; D is ambiguous. Germline CDR1 is MDHEN and CDR2 is SYDVKM. The CDR3 has 12 residues. Trimming cost V 6 bases and J 10 bases, with 15 bases left between them. The CDR3 is CASSVTSGIYTF. As DNA, the CDR3 is TGTGCCAGCAGCGTAACGTCGGGGATCTACACCTTC.

The chain joins TRBV11-2 to TRBJ2-6; 8 bases are a match to TRBD1. The V and J ends lost 4 bases and 0 bases, in that order; junction bases with no gene match: 8. The V gene's germline CDR1 is SGHAT and CDR2 FQNNGV. The CDR3 runs to 18 residues. CDR3 nucleotide sequence: TGTGCCAGCAGCTGGCGGGGACAGGACCTCTCTGGGGCCAACGTCCTGACTTTC. This sequence encodes CASSWRGQDLSGANVLTF.

V and J are TRBV28 and TRBJ1-5, with 7 bases lining up with TRBD1. V shed 2 bases, J shed 6 bases, and the junction held 4 bases outside the gene matches. CDR3 length: 14 amino acids. The germline V gene encodes CDR1 MDHEN and CDR2 SYDVKM. The DNA for the CDR3 is TGTGCCAGCAGTTTACGCCAGGGGGTTCAGCCCCAGCATTTT. As protein: CASSLRQGVQPQHF. Full variable domain (missing parts from reference TRBV28 and TRBJ1-5): DVKVTQSSRYLVKRTGEKVFLECVQDMDHENMFWYRQDPGLGLRLIYFSYDVKMKEKGDIPEGYSVSREKKERFSLILESASTNQTSMYLCASSLRQGVQPQHFGDGTRLSIL.

This chain uses TRBV7-2 with TRBJ2-1, with 9 bases lining up with TRBD2. V was clipped by 5 bases and J by 5 bases; unmatched bases: 7. This CDR3 has 15 residues. Germline V gives CDR1 SGHTA, CDR2 FQGNSA. The CDR3 protein is CASSLGLATDNEQFF. For the CDR3, the DNA is TGTGCCAGCAGCCTGGGACTAGCTACTGACAATGAGCAGTTCTTC.